The sequence of this T cell receptor beta chain was determined in a study of post-analysis software for immune sequencing data. Study-level points and caveats: Controls' normalized Chao1 diversity significantly exceeded that of multiple sclerosis patients. In patients, about five TRBV segments were more frequent than in controls, with TRBV5-6, TRBV5-1 and TRBV20-1 among them.

Prepared libraries of TCR beta cDNA carried unique molecular identifiers. Starting from about 0.94 to 9.7 million T cells, the study yielded about 490,000 cDNA molecules. TCRdb reprocessed the PCR reads via MiXCR and lists one record per CDR3 protein. The top ten clones hold 13% of a sample with a few hundred thousand distinct CDR3 sequences, approximately 38% of them seen once. This clonotype was seen repeatedly, ten times or more. The antigen is unknown. The germline V gene encodes CDR1 SEHNR and CDR2 FQNEAQ (reference sequence). V was clipped by 1 base and J by 7 bases, with 16 bases between them. The length of the CDR3 is 15 residues.

The receptor was derived from a girl aged 10 to 17 with multiple sclerosis. The gene calls are TRBV7-9 and TRBJ1-2; D perhaps matches TRBD1 (5 bases). Sequencing was done on a sample of blood. The CDR3 loop reads CASSLGDEGARGYTF. The DNA for the CDR3 is TGTGCCAGCAGCTTAGGAGATGAAGGGGCACGTGGCTACACCTTC.